Shown below are 15 T cell receptor beta chains from a single sample sequenced in a study of T-cell memory formation after mild COVID-19. In TCRdb, the 5' RACE reads were re-called with MiXCR into one record per CDR3 protein. The table records 250,000 to 300,000 distinct CDR3 sequences, roughly 17% of them present only once. Sequencing was done on a sample of PBMCs or a T cell subset sorted from them (not recorded which). These receptors all come from a man between 18 and 29 years old who had mild COVID-19 (a few samples of this study predate the infection). Cell type and time point are not known.

This clonotype was detected a few times. The rearrangement joins TRBV4-1 to TRBJ2-3; D gene unclear. The CDR3 contains 16 residues. The V gene lost 1 base and the J gene lost 9 bases, with 20 bases spanning the gap. Germline V lookup: CDR1 MGHRA, CDR2 YSYEKL. The CDR3 DNA follows: TGCGCCAGCAGCCAAGTCGGCGGCCTGGGCCCGCGGACGCAGTATTTT. Translation gives CASSQVGGLGPRTQYF.

This clonotype was seen only a few times. The chain employs TRBV7-2 and TRBJ2-5; perhaps TRBD2 as D (5 bases). Germline lookup yields CDR1 SGHTA and CDR2 FQGNSA. V was clipped by 3 bases and J by 8 bases, with 13 bases between them. This CDR3 comprises 13 residues. The CDR3 DNA reads TGTGCCAGCAGCTTGAGTAGGGAGAGAACCCAGTACTTC. Residues: CASSLSRERTQYF.

This clonotype was recorded a few times. J is TRBJ2-1 and V is TRBV3-1, with 8 bases fitting TRBD2. With V trimmed by 6 bases and J by 5 bases, 12 bases remained unmatched. CDR1 is LGHDT and CDR2 is YNNKEL in the germline V gene (reference sequence). The CDR3 consists of 16 residues. The CDR3 reads CASSLLLISGDNEQFF. CDR3 in DNA: TGTGCCAGCAGTCTTCTCTTGATTAGCGGGGACAATGAGCAGTTCTTC.

At least ten counts were recorded for this clonotype. This chain connects TRBV12-3 or TRBV12-4 to TRBJ1-1; D possibly corresponds to TRBD1 (6 bases). V lost 1 base, J lost 6 bases, and 15 bases lay in between. CDR3 length equals 15 residues. CDR3 DNA: TGTGCCAGCAGTTTAGGGGGGGCGCTGGTCCCTGAAGCTTTCTTT. This encodes CASSLGGALVPEAFF.

The chain recombines TRBV7-6 with TRBJ2-1; 8 bases map to TRBD1. The CDR3 length is 15 residues. Per germline, CDR1 SGHVS and CDR2 FNYEAQ. V lost 2 bases to trimming and J lost 8 bases; unmatched junction nucleotides: 8. The CDR3 loop is CASSLNPGQGHEQFF. CDR3 nucleotides: TGTGCCAGCAGCTTAAACCCCGGACAGGGCCATGAGCAGTTCTTC.

The rearrangement uses TRBV14 and TRBJ1-1; D gene unclear. This CDR3 comprises 16 residues. Germline CDR1 is SGHDN and CDR2 is FVKESK. Trimming removed 2 bases at V and 4 bases at J, with 17 bases between. CDR3 residues: CASSQSGNPAGTEAFF. CDR3 in DNA: TGTGCCAGCAGCCAAAGTGGGAACCCCGCAGGCACTGAAGCTTTCTTT.

This clonotype was detected only once. The chain couples TRBV6-4 to TRBJ2-1; 12 nucleotides align to TRBD1. The germline gives CDR1 MRHNA, CDR2 SNTAGT. The CDR3 consists of 15 residues. J was trimmed by 5 bases and V by 4 bases; bases with no gene match: 3. CDR3 sequence reads: CASSAGQGANNEQFF. The CDR3 nucleotides read TGTGCCAGCAGTGCGGGACAGGGGGCAAACAATGAGCAGTTCTTC.

The V gene is TRBV20-1, the J gene TRBJ2-5; D is possibly TRBD1 (5 bases). The CDR3 has 14 amino acids. V lost 3 bases and J lost 2, with 13 bases in between. CDR1 and CDR2 from the germline V gene are DFQATT and SNEGSKA (reference sequence). The CDR3 region is CSASSLGRQETQYF. The CDR3 nucleotides are TGCAGTGCTAGCTCTCTGGGGCGGCAAGAGACCCAGTACTTC.

This clonotype was seen only a few times. The CDR3 sequence: CASSVGAGGNTDTQYF. CDR3 in DNA: TGTGCCAGCAGCGTAGGTGCGGGGGGGAACACAGATACGCAGTATTTT. V usage is TRBV9 and J usage is TRBJ2-3; TRBD2 aligns across 9 bases. The CDR3 has 16 residues. CDR1 is SGDLS and CDR2 is YYNGEE in the germline V gene. The trim removed 0 bases at V and 2 bases at J, leaving 4 bases unmatched.

The chain carries TRBV27 and TRBJ2-7, with D possibly TRBD2 on 7 matching bases. CDR1 is MNHEY and CDR2 is SMNVEV in the germline V gene (reference sequence). This CDR3 is built from 14 residues. V gave up 9 bases and J gave up 6 bases, with 21 bases separating them. The CDR3 is CASRSLGGVGEQYV. As DNA, the CDR3 is TGTGCCAGTAGATCCCTAGGGGGGGTGGGCGAGCAGTACGTC.

This clonotype has just a few counts. The chain joins TRBV3-1 to TRBJ2-5, with D uncertain. The CDR3 extends over 12 amino acids. With 0 bases removed from V and 3 bases from J, the gap between germline ends came to 2 bases. Germline values: CDR1 LGHDT, CDR2 YNNKEL (reference sequence). CDR3 DNA: TGTGCCAGCAGCCAAGAAGAAGAGACCCAGTACTTC. This sequence encodes CASSQEEETQYF.

V is TRBV7-2 and J is TRBJ1-2; D is unresolved. V dropped 1 base and J dropped 5 bases, with 20 bases sitting between them. This CDR3 is built from 17 residues. Germline assignment: CDR1 SGHTA and CDR2 FQGNSA. The CDR3 DNA follows: TGTGCCAGCAGCTTAGGGCTTGGACCGAGCGGCCTATATGGCTACACCTTC. This sequence encodes CASSLGLGPSGLYGYTF.

This clonotype came up a few times. This sequence joins TRBV12-3 or TRBV12-4 and TRBJ1-1, with a tentative D call TRBD1 (6 bases). The V gene lost 6 bases and the J gene lost 10 bases, with 15 bases spanning the gap. CDR3 size: 12 residues. CDR3 in amino acids: CASSVGGGPAFF. In DNA form, the CDR3 reads TGTGCCAGCAGCGTCGGTGGGGGGCCAGCTTTCTTT.

Ten or more counts support this clonotype. In DNA form, the CDR3 reads TGTGCCAGCAGCCCGGGGACAGGAGCATCTAATCAGCCCCAGCATTTT. This codes for CASSPGTGASNQPQHF. V is TRBV9 and J is TRBJ1-5; TRBD1 aligns across 8 bases. There are 16 residues in the CDR3. Per germline, CDR1 SGDLS and CDR2 YYNGEE. The junction had 10 bases not matched to a gene; V was cut back by 4 bases and J by 4 bases.

This clonotype was observed a few times. The V gene is TRBV12-3 or TRBV12-4, the J gene TRBJ1-1, with D possibly matching TRBD1 (6 bases). Between the trimmed V and J ends, which lost 4 bases and 4 bases, there was a span of 13 bases. The CDR3 sequence is 14 residues long. CDR3 DNA: TGTGCCAGCAGTTCAGGACAGTTGTTCACTGAAGCTTTCTTT. Its translation: CASSSGQLFTEAFF.